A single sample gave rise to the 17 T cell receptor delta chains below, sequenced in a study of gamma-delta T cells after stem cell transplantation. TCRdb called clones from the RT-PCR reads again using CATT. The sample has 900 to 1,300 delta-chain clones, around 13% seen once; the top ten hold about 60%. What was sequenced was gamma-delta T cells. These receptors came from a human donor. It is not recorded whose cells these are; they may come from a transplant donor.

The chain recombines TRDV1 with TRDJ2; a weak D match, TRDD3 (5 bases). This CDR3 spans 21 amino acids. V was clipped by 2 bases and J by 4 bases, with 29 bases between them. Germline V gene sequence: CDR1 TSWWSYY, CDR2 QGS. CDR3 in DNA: TGTGCTCTTGGGGAATTCTCATCCCGGGGAAGGTACTGGACGGAGACAGCACAACTCTTCTTT. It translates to CALGEFSSRGRYWTETAQLFF.

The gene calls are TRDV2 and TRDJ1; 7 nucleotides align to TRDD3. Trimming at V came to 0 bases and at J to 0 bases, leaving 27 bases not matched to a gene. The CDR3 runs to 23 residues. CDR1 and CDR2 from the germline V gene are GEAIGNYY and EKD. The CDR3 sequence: CACDTVAGGQPPTPGSHTDKLIF. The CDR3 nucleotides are TGTGCCTGTGACACCGTTGCTGGGGGTCAACCACCAACCCCAGGGTCCCACACCGATAAACTCATCTTT.

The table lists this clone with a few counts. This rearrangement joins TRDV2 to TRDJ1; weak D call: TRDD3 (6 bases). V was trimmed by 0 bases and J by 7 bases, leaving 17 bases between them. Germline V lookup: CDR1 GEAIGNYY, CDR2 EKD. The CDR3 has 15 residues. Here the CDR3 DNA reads TGTGCCTGTGACACCGCTAGGGGATTTGGGGGTAAACTCATCTTT. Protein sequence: CACDTARGFGGKLIF.

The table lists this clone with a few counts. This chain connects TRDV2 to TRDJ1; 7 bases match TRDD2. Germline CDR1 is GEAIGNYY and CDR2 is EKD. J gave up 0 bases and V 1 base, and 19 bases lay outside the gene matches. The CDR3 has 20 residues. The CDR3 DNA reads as TGTGCCTGTGACACTCTTCCATACATTTTCCTACCGTACTACACCGATAAACTCATCTTT. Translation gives CACDTLPYIFLPYYTDKLIF.

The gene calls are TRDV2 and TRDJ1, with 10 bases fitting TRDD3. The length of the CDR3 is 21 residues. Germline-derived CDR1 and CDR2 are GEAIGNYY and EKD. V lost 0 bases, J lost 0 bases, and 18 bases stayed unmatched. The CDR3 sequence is CACDTVPSSGDTNLYTDKLIF. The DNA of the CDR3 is TGTGCCTGTGACACCGTGCCTTCCTCGGGGGATACGAACCTGTACACCGATAAACTCATCTTT.

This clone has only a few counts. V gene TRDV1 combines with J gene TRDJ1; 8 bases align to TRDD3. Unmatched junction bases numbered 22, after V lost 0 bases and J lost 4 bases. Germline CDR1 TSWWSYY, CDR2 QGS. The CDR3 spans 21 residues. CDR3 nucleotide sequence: TGTGCTCTTGGGGAACTAAGTCCCATAACCCACCTACTGGGGGGACACGATAAACTCATCTTT. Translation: CALGELSPITHLLGGHDKLIF.

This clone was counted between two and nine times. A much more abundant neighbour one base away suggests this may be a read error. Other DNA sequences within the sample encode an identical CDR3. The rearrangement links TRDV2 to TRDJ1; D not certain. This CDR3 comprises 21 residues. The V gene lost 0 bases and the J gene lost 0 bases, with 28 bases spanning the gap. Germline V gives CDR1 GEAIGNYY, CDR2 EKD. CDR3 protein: CACDTLDLAGHLATDTDKLIF. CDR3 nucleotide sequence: TGTGCCTGTGACACCCTGGACTTGGCCGGGCACCTCGCTACTGACACCGATAAACTCATCTTT.

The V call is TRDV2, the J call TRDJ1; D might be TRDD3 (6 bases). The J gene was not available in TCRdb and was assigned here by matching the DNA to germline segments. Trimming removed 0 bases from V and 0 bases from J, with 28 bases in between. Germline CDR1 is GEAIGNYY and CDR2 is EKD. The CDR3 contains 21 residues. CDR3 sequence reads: CACDTLDWAGHRATDTDKLIF. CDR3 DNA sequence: TGTGCCTGTGACACCCTGGACTGGGCCGGGCACCGCGCTACCGACACCGATAAACTCATCTTT.

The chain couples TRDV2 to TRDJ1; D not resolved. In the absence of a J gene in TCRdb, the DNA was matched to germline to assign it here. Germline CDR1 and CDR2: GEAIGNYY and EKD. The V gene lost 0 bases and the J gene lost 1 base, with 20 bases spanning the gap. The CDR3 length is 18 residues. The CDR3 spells CACDTIAAGGTGTDKLIF. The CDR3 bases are TGTGCCTGTGACACCATAGCGGCGGGAGGGACAGGCACCGATAAACTCATCTTT.

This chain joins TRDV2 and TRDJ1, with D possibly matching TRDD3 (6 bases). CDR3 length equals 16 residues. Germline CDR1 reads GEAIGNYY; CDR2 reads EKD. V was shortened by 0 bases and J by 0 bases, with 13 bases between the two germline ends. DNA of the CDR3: TGTGCCTGTGACACCGTGGGGGCCCTGTACACCGATAAACTCATCTTT. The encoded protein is CACDTVGALYTDKLIF.

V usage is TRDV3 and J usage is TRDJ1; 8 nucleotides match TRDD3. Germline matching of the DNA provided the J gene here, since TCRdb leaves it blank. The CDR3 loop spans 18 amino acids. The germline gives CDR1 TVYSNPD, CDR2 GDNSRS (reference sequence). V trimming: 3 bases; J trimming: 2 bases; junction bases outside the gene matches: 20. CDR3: CALEERGDSPFLTDKLIF. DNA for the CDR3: TGTGCCTTGGAAGAAAGGGGGGATAGCCCATTTTTGACCGATAAACTCATCTTT.

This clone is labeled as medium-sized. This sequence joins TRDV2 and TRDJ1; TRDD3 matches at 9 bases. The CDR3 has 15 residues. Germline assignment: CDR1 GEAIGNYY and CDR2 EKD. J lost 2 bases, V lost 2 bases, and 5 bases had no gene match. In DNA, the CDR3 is TGTGCCTGTGACAAACTGGGGGACCTGACCGATAAACTCATCTTT. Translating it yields CACDKLGDLTDKLIF.

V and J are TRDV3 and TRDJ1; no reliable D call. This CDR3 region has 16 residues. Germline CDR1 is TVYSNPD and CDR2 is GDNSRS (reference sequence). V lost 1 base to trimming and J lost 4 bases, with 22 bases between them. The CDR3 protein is CAFTRWEIFTHDKLIF. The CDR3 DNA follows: TGTGCCTTTACTAGGTGGGAGATATTTACTCACGATAAACTCATCTTT. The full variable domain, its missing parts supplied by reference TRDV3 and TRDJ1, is CDKVTQSSPDQTVASGSEVVLLCTYDTVYSNPDLFWYRIRPDYSFQFVFYGDNSRSEGADFTQGRFSVKHILTQKAFHLVISPVRTEDSATYYCAFTRWEIFTHDKLIFGKGTRVTVEP.

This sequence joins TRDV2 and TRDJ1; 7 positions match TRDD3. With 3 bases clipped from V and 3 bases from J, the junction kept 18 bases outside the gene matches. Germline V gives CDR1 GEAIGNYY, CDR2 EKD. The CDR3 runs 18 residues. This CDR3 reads CACDEVGELESVPDKLIF. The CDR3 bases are TGTGCCTGTGACGAAGTGGGGGAGCTAGAGAGTGTCCCCGATAAACTCATCTTT.

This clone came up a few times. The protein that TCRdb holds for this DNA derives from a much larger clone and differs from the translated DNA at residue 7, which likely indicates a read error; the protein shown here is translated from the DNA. CDR3: CACDTGTWGLSSWDTRQMFF. CDR3 nucleotides: TGTGCCTGTGACACCGGTACCTGGGGGTTGAGCTCCTGGGACACCCGACAGATGTTTTTC. The chain couples TRDV2 to TRDJ3; the match to TRDD3 covers 7 bases. TCRdb leaves out the J gene; it was filled in here by matching the DNA to germline. Germline V lookup: CDR1 GEAIGNYY, CDR2 EKD. The CDR3 sequence is 20 residues long. Trimming at V came to 0 bases and at J to 0 bases, leaving 10 bases not matched to a gene.

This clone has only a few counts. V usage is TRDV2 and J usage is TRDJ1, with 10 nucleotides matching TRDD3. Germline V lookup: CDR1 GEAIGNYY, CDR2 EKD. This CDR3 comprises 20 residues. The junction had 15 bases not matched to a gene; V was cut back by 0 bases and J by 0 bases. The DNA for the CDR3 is TGTGCCTGTGACACCTTCGGCTTATGGGGGATACCCGAAGACACCGATAAACTCATCTTT. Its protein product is CACDTFGLWGIPEDTDKLIF.

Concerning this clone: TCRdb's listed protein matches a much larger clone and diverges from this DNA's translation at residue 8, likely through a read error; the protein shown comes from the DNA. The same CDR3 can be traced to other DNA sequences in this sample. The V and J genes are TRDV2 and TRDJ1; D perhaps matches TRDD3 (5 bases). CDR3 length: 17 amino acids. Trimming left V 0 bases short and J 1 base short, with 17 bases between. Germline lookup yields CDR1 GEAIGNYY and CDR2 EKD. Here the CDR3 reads CACDTVLEAPVTDKLIF. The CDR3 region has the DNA TGTGCCTGTGACACCGTACTGGAGGCCCCGGTCACCGATAAACTCATCTTT.